This is a list of T cell receptor beta chains from one sample in a study of chronic HIV infection and antiretroviral therapy. Each CDR3 protein gets one entry after TCRdb re-called the 5' RACE reads with MiXCR. The profile shows around 31,000 distinct CDR3 sequences, about 9.7% of them singletons. The sample comprised peripheral blood. These receptors were collected from an adult who had HIV and had not received antiretroviral therapy, or was an uninfected healthy control (not recorded which). The CDR3 runs from the conserved cysteine through the conserved F or W. A D gene is named only where the DNA matches it firmly. Size tells how often a clone was seen (once, few, many) or the class of an expanded clone, and some rows leave it out.

D	size	V	J	DNA	CDR3
.	.	TRBV4-2	TRBJ1-5	TGTGCCAGCAGCCAAGATGGGGATATTAGCAATCAGCCCCAGCATTTT	CASSQDGDISNQPQHF
TRBD2	many	TRBV7-9	TRBJ2-3	TGTGCCAGCAGCTTAGCTTCAACTAGCGGTGGCACAGATACGCAGTATTTT	CASSLASTSGGTDTQYF
.	many	TRBV20-1	TRBJ1-1	TGCAGTGCTACAGGGGCAGAAACGAACACTGAAGCTTTCTTT	CSATGAETNTEAFF
.	few	TRBV9	TRBJ2-1	TGTGCCAGCAGCCAGTTAGGACAGAGAAATGAGCAGTTCTTC	CASSQLGQRNEQFF
TRBD1	few	TRBV14	TRBJ1-1	TGTGCCAGCAGCCGGGACAGGGGGCTGGACACTGAAGCTTTCTTT	CASSRDRGLDTEAFF
TRBD2	.	TRBV6-5	TRBJ2-7	TGTGCCAGCAGTCCAGGACTAGCGGGATTAATCGAGCAGTACTTC	CASSPGLAGLIEQYF
.	many	TRBV20-1	TRBJ2-2	TGCAGTGCTAGCGGTAGCACGAACACCGGGGAGCTGTTTTTT	CSASGSTNTGELFF
.	few	TRBV6-5	TRBJ1-1	TGTGCCAGCAGGGACACGGGCGAAGCTTTCTTT	CASRDTGEAFF
.	few	TRBV11-2	TRBJ1-1	TGTGCCAGCAGCTTAATGGACGGGCTTGACACTGAAGCTTTCTTT	CASSLMDGLDTEAFF
.	few	TRBV29-1	TRBJ1-1	TGCAGCGTTGCGGGGCCCAACACTGAAGCTTTCTTT	CSVAGPNTEAFF
.	many	TRBV4-3	TRBJ2-1	TGCGCCAGCAGCCAAGATGGGAATGGTGAGCAGTTCTTC	CASSQDGNGEQFF
.	.	TRBV6-2/TRBV6-3	TRBJ2-3	TGTGCCAGCAGTTCCGAACATAGCACAGATACGCAGTATTTT	CASSSEHSTDTQYF
TRBD2	many	TRBV7-2	TRBJ2-3	TGTGCCAGCAGCTTGGTCCTAGCGGGAGTGGATACGCAGTATTTT	CASSLVLAGVDTQYF
.	many	TRBV4-1	TRBJ2-3	TGCGCCAGCAGCCAAGAGCTCTCTAGCACAGATACGCAGTATTTT	CASSQELSSTDTQYF
TRBD1	few	TRBV3-1	TRBJ1-6	TGTGCCAGCAGCCAAGAGCCGGGACAGTATAATTCACCCCTCCACTTT	CASSQEPGQYNSPLHF
TRBD1	many	TRBV25-1	TRBJ2-7	TGTGCCAGCAGTCCTAACCTGGACAGGGACGAGCAGTACTTC	CASSPNLDRDEQYF
.	.	TRBV12-3/TRBV12-4	TRBJ1-5	TGTGCCAGCAGTTTGGAACATCAGCCCCAGCATTTT	CASSLEHQPQHF
.	few	TRBV28	TRBJ2-5	TGTGCCAGCAGCGCTCAGTACCAAGAGACCCAGTACTTC	CASSAQYQETQYF
.	few	TRBV2	TRBJ2-1	TGTGCCAGCAGAAGACTAGGGGTCAATGAGCAGTTCTTC	CASRRLGVNEQFF
.	.	TRBV10-2	TRBJ2-1	TGCGCCAGCAGGTCAGCGGGCTCGTCCAATGAGCAGTTCTTC	CASRSAGSSNEQFF
.	few	TRBV6-5	TRBJ1-2	TGTGCCAGCAGTTCCCACGGGGGGGGTTATGGCTACACCTTC	CASSSHGGGYGYTF
.	many	TRBV12-3/TRBV12-4	TRBJ1-3	TGTGCCAGCAGTTTACGCCAGGGGTCGAGTGGAAACACCATATATTTT	CASSLRQGSSGNTIYF
.	.	TRBV5-6	TRBJ2-7	TGTGCCAGCACCTCAAGTGGTTTCTCCTACGAGCAGTACTTC	CASTSSGFSYEQYF
.	.	TRBV29-1	TRBJ2-4	TGCAGCGTTGTGGTCTTAGGGGAAAAAAACATTCAGTACTTC	CSVVVLGEKNIQYF
.	few	TRBV11-2	TRBJ1-4	TGTGCCAGCAGCTTAAGAAGCGGGGAAAAACTGTTTTTT	CASSLRSGEKLFF
.	many	TRBV3-1	TRBJ2-1	TGTGCCAGCAGCTCCCCGCCAGGGGGGATGTTCTTC	CASSSPPGGMFF
TRBD1	.	TRBV29-1	TRBJ1-2	TGCAGCGTTGTGACAGGGGATAACTATGGCTACACCTTC	CSVVTGDNYGYTF
.	.	TRBV29-1	TRBJ2-5	TGCAGCGTGTGGGACAATCAAGAGACCCAGTACTTC	CSVWDNQETQYF
.	few	TRBV7-9	TRBJ2-3	TGTGCCAGCAGCTTGACCCCGGATACGCAGTATTTT	CASSLTPDTQYF
.	many	TRBV20-1	TRBJ1-6	TGCAGTGCTAGAGCAGGCCCACTGAATTCACCCCTCCACTTT	CSARAGPLNSPLHF
.	.	TRBV25-1	TRBJ2-7	TGTGCCAGCACTCTGGGGGGCGAGCAGTACTTC	CASTLGGEQYF
.	.	TRBV7-9	TRBJ2-1	TGTGCCAGCAGCCCTCCCGCGGGCACTTTCTCCTACAATGAGCAGTTCTTC	CASSPPAGTFSYNEQFF
.	many	TRBV7-9	TRBJ2-1	TGTGCCAGCAGCCTCGTCCGGTCCTACAATGAGCAGTTCTTC	CASSLVRSYNEQFF
.	few	TRBV29-1	TRBJ1-4	TGCAGCGTTGGGAGGCAGGGAGAAAAACTGTTTTTT	CSVGRQGEKLFF
.	.	TRBV7-2	TRBJ1-5	TGTGCCAGCAGCTGGGACGGACTGGGCAATCAGCCCCAGCATTTT	CASSWDGLGNQPQHF
.	many	TRBV6-5	TRBJ1-1	TGTGCCAGCAGTTACACGGTTAACACTGAAGCTTTCTTT	CASSYTVNTEAFF
.	many	TRBV29-1	TRBJ2-5	TGCAGCGTCTCCAGGGCCCAAGAGACCCAGTACTTC	CSVSRAQETQYF
.	many	TRBV7-2	TRBJ2-1	TGTGCCAGCAGCTTAGCGCGTCTCGATGAGCAGTTCTTC	CASSLARLDEQFF
TRBD1	many	TRBV29-1	TRBJ1-1	TGCAGCGTTGAAGAACAGGGGTCTGAAGCTTTCTTT	CSVEEQGSEAFF
.	many	TRBV29-1	TRBJ1-1	TGCAGCGTTGATCGGGGGAGCTCGACTGAAGCTTTCTTT	CSVDRGSSTEAFF
.	many	TRBV9	TRBJ2-2	TGTGCCAGCAGCGTAGGGGCAGGGGCGCTGAACACCGGGGAGCTGTTTTTT	CASSVGAGALNTGELFF
TRBD1	.	TRBV19	TRBJ1-5	TGTGCCAGTAGTATAGGACAGGGGGGATATCAGCCCCAGCATTTT	CASSIGQGGYQPQHF
.	few	TRBV12-3/TRBV12-4	TRBJ1-5	TGTGCCAGCAGTTGGGGTAGGGGGAGTCAGCCCCAGCATTTT	CASSWGRGSQPQHF
TRBD2	few	TRBV20-1	TRBJ2-1	TGCAGTGCTACCCGGGAACTAGCGGGAGTTGAGCAGTTCTTC	CSATRELAGVEQFF
TRBD2	many	TRBV2	TRBJ2-1	TGTGCCAGCAGAGGACTAGCGGGGCAGAATGAGCAGTTCTTC	CASRGLAGQNEQFF
TRBD1	many	TRBV5-4	TRBJ2-5	TGTGCCAGCAGCTCCCCGGACAGGGGGAGAGAAGAGACCCAGTACTTC	CASSSPDRGREETQYF
.	few	TRBV5-1	TRBJ2-7	TGCGCCAGCAGCTTTGTCCATTTTTATTACGAGCAGTACTTC	CASSFVHFYYEQYF
TRBD2	many	TRBV27	TRBJ2-5	TGTGCCAGCAGTCCGATTCGACTAGCGGGGGATACTGAGACCCAGTACTTC	CASSPIRLAGDTETQYF
TRBD1	few	TRBV3-1	TRBJ2-3	TGTGCCAGCAGCCCACTAGGACAGGGGATAAGCACAGATACGCAGTATTTT	CASSPLGQGISTDTQYF
.	many	TRBV4-3	TRBJ2-5	TGCGCCAGCAGCCCCGTGCTTGGACAGTGGGTCCAAGAGACCCAGTACTTC	CASSPVLGQWVQETQYF